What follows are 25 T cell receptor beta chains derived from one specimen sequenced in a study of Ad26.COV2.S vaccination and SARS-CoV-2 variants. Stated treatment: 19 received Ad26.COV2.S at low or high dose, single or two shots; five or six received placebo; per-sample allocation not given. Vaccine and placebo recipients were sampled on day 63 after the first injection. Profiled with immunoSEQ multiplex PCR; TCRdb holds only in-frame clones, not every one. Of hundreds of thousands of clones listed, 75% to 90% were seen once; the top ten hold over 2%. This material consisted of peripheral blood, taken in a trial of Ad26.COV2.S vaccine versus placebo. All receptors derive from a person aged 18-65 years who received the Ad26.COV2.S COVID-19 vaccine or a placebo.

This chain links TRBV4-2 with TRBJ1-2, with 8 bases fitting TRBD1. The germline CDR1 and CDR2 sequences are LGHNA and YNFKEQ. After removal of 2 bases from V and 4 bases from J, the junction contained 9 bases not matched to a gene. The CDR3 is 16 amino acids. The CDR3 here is CASSQPTGTGFYGYTF. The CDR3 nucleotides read TGTGCCAGCAGCCAACCGACCGGGACAGGCTTCTATGGCTACACCTTC.

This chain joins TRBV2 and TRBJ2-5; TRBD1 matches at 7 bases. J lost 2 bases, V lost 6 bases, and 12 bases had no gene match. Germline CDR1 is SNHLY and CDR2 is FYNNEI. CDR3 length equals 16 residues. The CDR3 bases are TGTGCCAGCAGCACGGGCAGGGACAGACCGCAAGAGACCCAGTACTTC. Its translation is CASSTGRDRPQETQYF.

The CDR3: CASSRNRASSTEAFF. DNA of the CDR3: TGCGCCAGCAGCCGAAACAGGGCGTCCAGCACTGAAGCTTTCTTT. The genes are TRBV4-3 and TRBJ1-1, with a possible D match to TRBD1 (6 bases). From germline, CDR1 is LGHNA and CDR2 YSLEER. Deletions cut 4 bases from V and 4 bases from J, with 16 bases between. The CDR3 is made up of 15 amino acids.

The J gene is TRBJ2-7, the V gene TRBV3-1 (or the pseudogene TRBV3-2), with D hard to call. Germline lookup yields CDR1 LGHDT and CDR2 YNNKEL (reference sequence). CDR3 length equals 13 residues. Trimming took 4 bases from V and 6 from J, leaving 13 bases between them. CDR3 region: CASSPRLLCEQYV. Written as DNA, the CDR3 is TGTGCCAGCAGCCCTCGACTCCTTTGCGAGCAGTACGTC.

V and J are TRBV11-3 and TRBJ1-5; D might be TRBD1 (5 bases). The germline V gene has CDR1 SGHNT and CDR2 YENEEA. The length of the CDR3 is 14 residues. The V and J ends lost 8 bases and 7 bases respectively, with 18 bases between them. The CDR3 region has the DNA TGTGCCAGCCCCTTCCAGAGGGGTGGACAGCCCCAGCATTTT. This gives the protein CASPFQRGGQPQHF.

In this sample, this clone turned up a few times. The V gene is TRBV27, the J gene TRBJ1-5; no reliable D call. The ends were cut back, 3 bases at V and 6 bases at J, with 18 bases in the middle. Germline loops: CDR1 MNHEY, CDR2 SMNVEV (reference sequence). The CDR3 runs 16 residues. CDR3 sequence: CASSFLIRGVRQPQHF. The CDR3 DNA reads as TGTGCCAGCAGTTTTCTTATCCGCGGGGTCCGTCAGCCCCAGCATTTT.

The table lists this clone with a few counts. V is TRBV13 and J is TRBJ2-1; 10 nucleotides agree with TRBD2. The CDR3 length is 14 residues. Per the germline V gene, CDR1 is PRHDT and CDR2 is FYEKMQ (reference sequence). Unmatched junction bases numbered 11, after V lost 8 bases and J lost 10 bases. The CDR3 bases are TGTGCCAGCCGTAGGACTAGCGGTTCGGAAGAGCAGTTCTTC. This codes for CASRRTSGSEEQFF.

The CDR3 protein is CASSQDQISGGLNNEQFF. The DNA of the CDR3 is TGTGCCAGCAGCCAAGATCAGATTAGCGGGGGCCTAAACAATGAGCAGTTCTTC. V is TRBV4-2 and J is TRBJ2-1; 9 bases are shared with TRBD2. Trimming cost V 0 bases and J 5 bases; bases outside gene matches: 11. The CDR3 consists of 18 residues. Germline values: CDR1 LGHNA, CDR2 YNFKEQ.

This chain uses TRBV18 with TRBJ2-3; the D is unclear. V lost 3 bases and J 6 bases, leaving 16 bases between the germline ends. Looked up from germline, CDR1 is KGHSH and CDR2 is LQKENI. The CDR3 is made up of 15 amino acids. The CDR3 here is CASSPATGSRDTQYF. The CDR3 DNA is TGTGCCAGCTCACCGGCTACGGGCTCCCGGGATACGCAGTATTTT. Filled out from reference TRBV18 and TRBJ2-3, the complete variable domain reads NAGVMQNPRHLVRRRGQEARLRCSPMKGHSHVYWYRQLPEEGLKFMVYLQKENIIDESGMPKERFSAEFPKEGPSILRIQQVVRGDSAAYFCASSPATGSRDTQYFGPGTRLTVL.

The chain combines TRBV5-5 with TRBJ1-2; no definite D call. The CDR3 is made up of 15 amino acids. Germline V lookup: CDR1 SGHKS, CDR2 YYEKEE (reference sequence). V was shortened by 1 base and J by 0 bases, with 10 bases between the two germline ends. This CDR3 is CASSLMGRSNYGYTF. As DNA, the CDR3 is TGTGCCAGCAGCTTGATGGGGAGGTCTAACTATGGCTACACCTTC.

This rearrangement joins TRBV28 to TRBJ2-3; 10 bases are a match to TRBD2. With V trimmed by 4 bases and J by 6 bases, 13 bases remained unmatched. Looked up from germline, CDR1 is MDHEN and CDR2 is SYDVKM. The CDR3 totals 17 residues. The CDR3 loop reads CASSSVAGGNPLDTQYF. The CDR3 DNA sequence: TGTGCCAGCAGTTCCGTAGCGGGAGGAAATCCCTTGGATACGCAGTATTTT.

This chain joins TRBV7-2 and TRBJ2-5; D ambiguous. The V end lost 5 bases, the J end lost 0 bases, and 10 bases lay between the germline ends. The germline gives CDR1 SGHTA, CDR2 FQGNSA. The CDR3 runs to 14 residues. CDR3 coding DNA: TGTGCCAGCAGCGAAACACGAGACCAAGAGACCCAGTACTTC. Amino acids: CASSETRDQETQYF.

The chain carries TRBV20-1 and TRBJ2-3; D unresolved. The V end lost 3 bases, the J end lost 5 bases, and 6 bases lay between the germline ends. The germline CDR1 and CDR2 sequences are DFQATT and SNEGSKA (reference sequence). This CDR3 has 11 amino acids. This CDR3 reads CSASPRDTQYF. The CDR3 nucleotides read TGCAGTGCTAGTCCGCGAGATACGCAGTATTTT.

CDR3 sequence (DNA): TGTGCCAGCAGCCTCCTCTTGGGGCCTTTGGAGACCCAGTACTTC. Amino acid sequence: CASSLLLGPLETQYF. The chain combines TRBV5-6 with TRBJ2-5, with D possibly being TRBD1 (5 bases). Trimming stripped 4 bases from V and 5 bases from J, with 18 bases between. This CDR3 has 15 residues. Germline V gene lookup returns CDR1 SGHDT and CDR2 YYEEEE.

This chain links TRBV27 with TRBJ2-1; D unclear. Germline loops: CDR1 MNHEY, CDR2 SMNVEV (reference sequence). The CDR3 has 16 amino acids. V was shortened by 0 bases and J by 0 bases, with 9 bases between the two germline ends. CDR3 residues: CASSLSPGSSYNEQFF. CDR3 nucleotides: TGTGCCAGCAGTTTATCCCCAGGTAGCTCCTACAATGAGCAGTTCTTC.

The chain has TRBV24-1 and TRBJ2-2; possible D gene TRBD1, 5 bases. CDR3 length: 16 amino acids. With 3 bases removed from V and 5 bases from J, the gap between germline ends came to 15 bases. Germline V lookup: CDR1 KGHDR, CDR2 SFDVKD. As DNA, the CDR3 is TGTGCCACCAGTGATCCGCGTAGGGGTTGGACCGGGGAGCTGTTTTTT. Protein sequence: CATSDPRRGWTGELFF.

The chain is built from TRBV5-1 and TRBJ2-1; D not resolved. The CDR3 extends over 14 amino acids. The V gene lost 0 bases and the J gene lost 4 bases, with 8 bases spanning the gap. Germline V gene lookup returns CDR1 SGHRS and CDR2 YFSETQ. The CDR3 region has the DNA TGCGCCAGCAGCTTGGAACTGGTATACAATGAGCAGTTCTTC. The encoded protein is CASSLELVYNEQFF. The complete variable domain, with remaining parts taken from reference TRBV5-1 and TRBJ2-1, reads KAGVTQTPRYLIKTRGQQVTLSCSPISGHRSVSWYQQTPGQGLQFLFEYFSETQRNKGNFPGRFSGRQFSNSRSEMNVSTLELGDSALYLCASSLELVYNEQFFGPGTRLTVL.

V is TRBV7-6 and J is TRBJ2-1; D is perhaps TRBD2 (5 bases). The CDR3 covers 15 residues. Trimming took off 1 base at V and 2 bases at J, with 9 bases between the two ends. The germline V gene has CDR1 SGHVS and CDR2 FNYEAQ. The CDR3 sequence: CASSLVTGTYNEQFF. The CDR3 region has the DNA TGTGCCAGCAGCTTAGTCACCGGGACCTACAATGAGCAGTTCTTC.

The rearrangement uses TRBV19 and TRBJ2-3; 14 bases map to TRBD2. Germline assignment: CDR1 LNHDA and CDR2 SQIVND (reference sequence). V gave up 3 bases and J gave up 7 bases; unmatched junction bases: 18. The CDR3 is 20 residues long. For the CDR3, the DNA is TGTGCCAGTAGTATCGGAAGACTAGCGGGAGGGCCTAGCTCCAAGAATACGCAGTATTTT. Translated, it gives CASSIGRLAGGPSSKNTQYF.

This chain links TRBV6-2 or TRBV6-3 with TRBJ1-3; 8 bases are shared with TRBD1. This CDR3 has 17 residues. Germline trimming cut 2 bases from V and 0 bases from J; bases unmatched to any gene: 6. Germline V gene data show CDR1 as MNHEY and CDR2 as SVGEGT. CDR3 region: CASSYPLGTGSGNTIYF. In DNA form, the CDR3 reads TGTGCCAGCAGTTACCCCCTCGGGACAGGCTCTGGAAACACCATATATTTT.

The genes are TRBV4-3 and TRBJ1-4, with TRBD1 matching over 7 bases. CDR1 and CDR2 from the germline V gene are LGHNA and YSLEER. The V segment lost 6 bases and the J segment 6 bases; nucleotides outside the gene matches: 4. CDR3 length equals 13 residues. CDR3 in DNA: TGCGCCAGCAGGGGGCAGGGGGATGAAAAACTGTTTTTT. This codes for CASRGQGDEKLFF.

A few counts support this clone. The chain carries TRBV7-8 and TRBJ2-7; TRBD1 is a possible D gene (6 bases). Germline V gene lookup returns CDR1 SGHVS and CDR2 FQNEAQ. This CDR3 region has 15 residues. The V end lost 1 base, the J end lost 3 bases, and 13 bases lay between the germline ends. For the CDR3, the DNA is TGTGCCAGCAGCTTAGGGACAGCAGTATACTACGAGCAGTACTTC. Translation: CASSLGTAVYYEQYF.

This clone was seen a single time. The CDR3 is CASSFRDRASGNTIYF. In nucleotides, the CDR3 is TGTGCCAGCAGCTTCCGGGACAGGGCCTCTGGAAACACCATATATTTT. The V and J genes are TRBV14 and TRBJ1-3, with 9 bases lining up with TRBD1. The germline CDR1 and CDR2 sequences are SGHDN and FVKESK. The V and J ends lost 5 bases and 0 bases, in that order; junction bases with no gene match: 5. The CDR3 length is 16 residues.

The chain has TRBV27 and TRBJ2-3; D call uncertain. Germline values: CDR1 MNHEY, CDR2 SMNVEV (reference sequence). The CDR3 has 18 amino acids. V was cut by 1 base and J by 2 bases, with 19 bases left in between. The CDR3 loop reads CASSLLPPQDGYTDTQYF. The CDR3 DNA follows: TGTGCCAGCAGTTTATTACCCCCCCAGGACGGTTACACAGATACGCAGTATTTT.

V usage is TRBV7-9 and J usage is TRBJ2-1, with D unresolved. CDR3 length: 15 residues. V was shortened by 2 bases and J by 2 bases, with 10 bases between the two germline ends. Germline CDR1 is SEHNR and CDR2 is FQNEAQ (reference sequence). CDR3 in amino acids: CASSLTSQAYNEQFF. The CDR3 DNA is TGTGCCAGCAGCTTAACGTCCCAAGCCTACAATGAGCAGTTCTTC.